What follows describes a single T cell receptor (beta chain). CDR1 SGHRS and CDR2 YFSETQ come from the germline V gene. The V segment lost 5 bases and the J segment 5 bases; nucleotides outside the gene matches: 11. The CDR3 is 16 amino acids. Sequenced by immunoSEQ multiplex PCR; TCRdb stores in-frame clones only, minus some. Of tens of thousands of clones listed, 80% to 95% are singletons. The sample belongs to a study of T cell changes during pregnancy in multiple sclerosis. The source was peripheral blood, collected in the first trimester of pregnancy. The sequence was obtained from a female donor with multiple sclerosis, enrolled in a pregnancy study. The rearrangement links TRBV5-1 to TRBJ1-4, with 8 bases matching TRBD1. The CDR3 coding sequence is TGCGCCAGCAGGTGGGGGACAGGCCGCTCCAATGAAAAACTGTTTTTT. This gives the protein CASRWGTGRSNEKLFF. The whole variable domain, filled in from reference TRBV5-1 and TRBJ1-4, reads KAGVTQTPRYLIKTRGQQVTLSCSPISGHRSVSWYQQTPGQGLQFLFEYFSETQRNKGNFPGRFSGRQFSNSRSEMNVSTLELGDSALYLCASRWGTGRSNEKLFFGSGTQLSVL.